The 8 T cell receptor beta chains below all came from one sample that was sequenced in a study of cytomegalovirus exposure and HLA in healthy donors. Method: immunoSEQ multiplex PCR; TCRdb's copy keeps in-frame clones and lacks some. The profile shows 90,000 to 140,000 clones, 70% to 90% of them singletons. Sequenced material: PBMCs. Every receptor here comes from a young woman in good health and CMV-seropositive.

V is TRBV6-6 and J is TRBJ2-7; TRBD1 aligns across 7 bases. Losses at the gene ends were 7 bases for V and 5 bases for J; bases not matched to a gene: 8. The CDR3 consists of 13 residues. Germline loops: CDR1 MNHNY, CDR2 SVGAGI (reference sequence). The CDR3 region is CASNDRELNEQYF. In nucleotides, the CDR3 is TGTGCCAGCAACGACAGGGAGTTGAACGAGCAGTACTTC.

The rearrangement joins TRBV19 to TRBJ2-7, with 8 positions matching TRBD1. The length of the CDR3 is 13 residues. Germline V gene lookup returns CDR1 LNHDA and CDR2 SQIVND (reference sequence). The V gene end was trimmed by 4 bases and the J gene end by 3 bases; junction bases not matched to a gene: 2. The CDR3 spells CASSTGQGYEQYF. The CDR3 coding sequence is TGTGCCAGTAGTACTGGACAGGGCTACGAGCAGTACTTC.

The chain uses TRBV21-1 and TRBJ2-2; TRBD2 was called by the table and not checked on the DNA. TRBV21-1 is tagged as a pseudogene. The CDR3 length is 18 residues. In nucleotides, the CDR3 is TGTGCCAGCAGCAAAGGAGGACTAGCGGGAGCCAAAACCGGGGAGCTGTTTTTT. This gives the protein CASSKGGLAGAKTGELFF.

The chain carries TRBV7-3 and TRBJ1-6; 8 positions agree with TRBD1. This CDR3 region has 16 residues. From germline, CDR1 is SGHTA and CDR2 FQGTGA. The J segment lost 9 bases and the V segment lost 5 bases, leaving 12 bases of the junction unmatched. CDR3 protein: CASSPEAGQALSPLHF. In nucleotides, the CDR3 is TGTGCCAGCAGCCCCGAGGCGGGACAGGCTCTTTCACCCCTCCACTTT.

The chain carries TRBV4-2 and TRBJ2-1, with a tentative D call TRBD2 (6 bases). CDR3 length: 13 amino acids. CDR1 is LGHNA and CDR2 is YNFKEQ in the germline V gene. V was trimmed by 2 bases and J by 8 bases, leaving 10 bases between them. DNA for the CDR3: TGTGCCAGCAGCCAAAGTCGGGAGCATGAGCAGTTCTTC. Translating it yields CASSQSREHEQFF.

The chain links TRBV5-6 to TRBJ1-2; D uncertain. The V gene's germline CDR1 is SGHDT and CDR2 YYEEEE. This CDR3 contains 13 residues. V gave up 4 bases and J gave up 4 bases, with 11 bases separating them. The CDR3 protein is CASSPGIIYGYTF. The CDR3 DNA follows: TGTGCCAGCAGCCCAGGAATAATCTATGGCTACACCTTC.

The chain has TRBV13 and TRBJ2-5; 12 positions match TRBD2. Germline-derived CDR1 and CDR2 are PRHDT and FYEKMQ (reference sequence). The CDR3 is 17 residues long. V gave up 5 bases and J gave up 3 bases; unmatched junction bases: 10. DNA for the CDR3: TGTGCCAGCAGCCCGGGACTAGCGGGTGCCGGGGAAGAGACCCAGTACTTC. Translating it yields CASSPGLAGAGEETQYF.

J is TRBJ1-1 and V is TRBV4-1; the D is unclear. CDR3 size: 16 residues. V was trimmed by 0 bases and J by 0 bases, leaving 11 bases between them. The germline V gene encodes CDR1 MGHRA and CDR2 YSYEKL. The CDR3 sequence is CASSQDRESMNTEAFF. The CDR3 DNA is TGCGCCAGCAGCCAAGATAGGGAGAGTATGAACACTGAAGCTTTCTTT.